The 15 T cell receptor beta chains below come from one sample, sequenced in a study of T cell repertoires in cytomegalovirus infection. These TCRs' antigens remain unknown. TCRdb re-derived calls from the reads in MiXCR, one entry per CDR3 protein. Of a few hundred thousand distinct CDR3 sequences in the sample, around 40% were seen once. The starting material was cultured PBMCs, obtained from culture after CMV antigen stimulation. The receptors shown here come from a human donor in good health (CMV status not recorded). Some clones in this sample may be carry-over from other donors' samples.

The chain employs TRBV7-2 and TRBJ2-1, with TRBD2 matching over 14 bases. Losses at the gene ends were 4 bases for V and 8 bases for J; bases not matched to a gene: 1. The CDR3 spans 14 residues. Germline V gene sequence: CDR1 SGHTA, CDR2 FQGNSA. The CDR3: CASSWGLAGDEQFF. The CDR3, as DNA: TGTGCCAGCAGCTGGGGACTAGCGGGAGATGAGCAGTTCTTC. Drawing the rest from reference TRBV7-2 and TRBJ2-1, the complete variable domain is GAGVSQSPSNKVTEKGKDVELRCDPISGHTALYWYRQSLGQGLEFLIYFQGNSAPDKSGLPSDRFSAERTGGSVSTLTIQRTQQEDSAVYLCASSWGLAGDEQFFGPGTRLTVL.

This chain connects TRBV7-9 to TRBJ1-2; no firm D call. Germline CDR1 SEHNR, CDR2 FQNEAQ (reference sequence). Trimming stripped 6 bases from V and 13 bases from J, with 18 bases between. There are 12 residues in the CDR3. The chain's CDR3 is CASSRTGFLRTF. DNA for the CDR3: TGTGCCAGCAGTCGCACCGGGTTTTTGCGCACCTTC. The whole variable domain, filled in from reference TRBV7-9 and TRBJ1-2, reads DTGVSQNPRHKITKRGQNVTFRCDPISEHNRLYWYRQTLGQGPEFLTYFQNEAQLEKSRLLSDRFSAERPKGSFSTLEIQRTEQGDSAMYLCASSRTGFLRTFGSGTRLTVV.

The V and J genes are TRBV20-1 and TRBJ2-1; the D gene is possibly TRBD2 (5 bases). Germline loops: CDR1 DFQATT, CDR2 SNEGSKA (reference sequence). The CDR3 has 14 residues. V was cut by 4 bases and J by 0 bases, with 10 bases left in between. The chain's CDR3 is CSATDYPSYNEQFF. The CDR3 DNA reads TGCAGTGCTACCGACTACCCCTCCTACAATGAGCAGTTCTTC.

V gene TRBV5-1 combines with J gene TRBJ2-3, with D perhaps TRBD1 (5 bases). Germline-derived CDR1 and CDR2 are SGHRS and YFSETQ. CDR3 length: 12 residues. The germline V and J ends were trimmed by 7 bases and 2 bases, with 8 bases remaining between them. The CDR3 is CASARDTDTQYF. The CDR3 nucleotides are TGCGCCAGCGCCAGGGACACAGATACGCAGTATTTT.

This clonotype was observed once. The V and J genes are TRBV20-1 and TRBJ2-7, with a possible D match to TRBD2 (5 bases). Trimming removed 5 bases at V and 7 bases at J, with 18 bases between. The germline V gene encodes CDR1 DFQATT and CDR2 SNEGSKA (reference sequence). The CDR3 is made up of 13 amino acids. The CDR3 coding sequence is TGCAGTGCTTCTCAGGTCGTAAGAGGGGAGCAGTACTTC. It is translated as CSASQVVRGEQYF.

This clonotype has more than one count but fewer than ten. The chain combines TRBV6-1 with TRBJ2-5; the D is unclear. Germline CDR1 and CDR2: MNHNS and SASEGT. The CDR3 loop spans 13 amino acids. V lost 2 bases, J lost 7 bases, and 11 bases lay in between. The CDR3 spells CASSERSPGTQYF. In DNA, the CDR3 is TGTGCCAGCAGTGAACGGTCCCCGGGGACCCAGTACTTC.

The chain is built from TRBV20-1 and TRBJ2-3; D not certain. Deletions cut 3 bases from V and 0 bases from J, with 4 bases between. CDR3 size: 12 residues. CDR1 is DFQATT and CDR2 is SNEGSKA in the germline V gene (reference sequence). The CDR3 here is CSARTSTDTQYF. As DNA, the CDR3 is TGCAGTGCTAGGACTAGCACAGATACGCAGTATTTT.

The chain links TRBV20-1 to TRBJ1-1; perhaps TRBD1 as D (5 bases). V lost 1 base and J lost 0, with 12 bases in between. The CDR3 is 15 residues long. CDR1 and CDR2 from the germline V gene are DFQATT and SNEGSKA (reference sequence). The CDR3 DNA is TGCAGTGCTAGAGGATTCGGCAGGGTGAACACTGAAGCTTTCTTT. This codes for CSARGFGRVNTEAFF.

The chain joins TRBV7-2 to TRBJ1-3, with D tentatively TRBD1 (5 bases). The CDR3 is 12 amino acids. Per germline, CDR1 SGHTA and CDR2 FQGNSA. V gave up 1 base and J gave up 8 bases, with 6 bases separating them. The CDR3 nucleotides are TGTGCCAGCAGCTTAGAGGGGCACACCATATATTTT. Encoded protein: CASSLEGHTIYF.

The V gene is TRBV7-2, the J gene TRBJ2-5; TRBD1 might be the D (5 bases). The CDR3 consists of 14 residues. Trimming stripped 0 bases from V and 5 bases from J, with 10 bases between. Per the germline V gene, CDR1 is SGHTA and CDR2 is FQGNSA. CDR3 sequence reads: CASSLAGWGETQYF. DNA for the CDR3: TGTGCCAGCAGCTTAGCCGGGTGGGGCGAGACCCAGTACTTC.

The chain employs TRBV7-7 and TRBJ2-5; 9 nucleotides agree with TRBD1. Germline V lookup: CDR1 SSHAT, CDR2 FNYEAQ (reference sequence). The CDR3 has 12 residues. V trimming: 11 bases; J trimming: 5 bases; junction bases outside the gene matches: 6. The DNA for the CDR3 is TGTGCCGTCACAGGGGGCGGGGAGACCCAGTACTTC. Translation: CAVTGGGETQYF.

This chain joins TRBV28 and TRBJ2-1, with TRBD1 identical over 8 bases. Losses at the gene ends were 4 bases for V and 10 bases for J; bases not matched to a gene: 6. Looked up from germline, CDR1 is MDHEN and CDR2 is SYDVKM. The CDR3 extends over 13 amino acids. CDR3 residues: CASSSDRVYEQFF. DNA of the CDR3: TGTGCCAGCAGTTCGGACAGGGTTTACGAGCAGTTCTTC. Variable domain in full (rest from reference TRBV28 and TRBJ2-1): DVKVTQSSRYLVKRTGEKVFLECVQDMDHENMFWYRQDPGLGLRLIYFSYDVKMKEKGDIPEGYSVSREKKERFSLILESASTNQTSMYLCASSSDRVYEQFFGPGTRLTVL.

V usage is TRBV5-4 and J usage is TRBJ1-6; D gene uncertain. V dropped 3 bases and J dropped 7 bases, with 14 bases sitting between them. The CDR3 totals 15 residues. Germline V gives CDR1 SGHNT, CDR2 YYREEE (reference sequence). The DNA of the CDR3 is TGTGCCAGCAGCTCTGGAGGAGATTCAAATTCACCCCTCCACTTT. It translates to CASSSGGDSNSPLHF.

This chain joins TRBV6-5 and TRBJ1-6; D remains ambiguous. Trimming cost V 2 bases and J 0 bases, with 8 bases left between them. Germline V gene lookup returns CDR1 MNHEY and CDR2 SVGAGI. The CDR3 has 16 amino acids. Here the CDR3 DNA reads TGTGCCAGCAGTTACGGGGATAGCTCCTATAATTCACCCCTCCACTTT. Protein product: CASSYGDSSYNSPLHF.

The genes are TRBV6-1 and TRBJ1-3; D not resolved. The V and J ends lost 5 bases and 9 bases respectively, with 11 bases between them. The CDR3 length is 12 residues. Germline V gene data show CDR1 as MNHNS and CDR2 as SASEGT. CDR3 DNA: TGTGCCAGCAGTCAAACCGGGTCCACCATATATTTT. Protein: CASSQTGSTIYF.